Following are 24 T cell receptor beta chains from one sample sequenced in a study of blood T cell repertoires in COVID-19 (dated by TCRdb to the early 2020s). The library was produced with the immunoSEQ multiplex PCR assay. Imported from immuneACCESS, the table was reduced by TCRdb to in-frame sequences with V and J called. These copies leave out some clones; in studies compared against another copy, an unresolved V gene accounts for under half, and the cause of the remainder is not known. This sample is represented by roughly 120,000 clones; around 80% of them were singletons. 5% to 8% of the sample belongs to the ten largest clones. The sequenced sample was peripheral blood. The receptor set was obtained from a man between 65 and 85 years old with acute or convalescent COVID-19.

This sequence joins TRBV3-1 (or the pseudogene TRBV3-2) and TRBJ1-2; D gene unclear. Germline V gene lookup returns CDR1 LGHDT and CDR2 YNNKEL (reference sequence). The germline V and J ends were trimmed by 4 bases and 6 bases, with 12 bases remaining between them. CDR3 length equals 13 residues. The CDR3 DNA follows: TGTGCCAGCAGCCTGCTTCGAGCTAATGGCTACACCTTC. It codes for CASSLLRANGYTF.

The chain combines TRBV5-6 with TRBJ2-7, with D possibly TRBD2 on 6 matching bases. CDR3 size: 13 residues. With 2 bases removed from V and 3 bases from J, the gap between germline ends came to 9 bases. The germline gives CDR1 SGHDT, CDR2 YYEEEE. In DNA form, the CDR3 reads TGTGCCAGCAGCTTCGGTAGCGGCTACGAGCAGTACTTC. Its protein is CASSFGSGYEQYF. Full variable domain (outside the CDR3, taken from reference TRBV5-6 and TRBJ2-7): DAGVTQSPTHLIKTRGQQVTLRCSPKSGHDTVSWYQQALGQGPQFIFQYYEEEERQRGNFPDRFSGHQFPNYSSELNVNALLLGDSALYLCASSFGSGYEQYFGPGTRLTVT.

The V gene is TRBV6-5, the J gene TRBJ1-1; 9 bases agree with TRBD1. The CDR3 consists of 13 residues. Germline CDR1 reads MNHEY; CDR2 reads SVGAGI. V lost 0 bases to trimming and J lost 11 bases; unmatched junction nucleotides: 4. The CDR3 here is CASSYSGTGLAFF. DNA for the CDR3: TGTGCCAGCAGTTACTCAGGGACAGGGTTGGCTTTCTTT.

The chain's CDR3 is CASSYYGDTGELFF. The CDR3 DNA sequence: TGTGCCAGCAGTTACTATGGAGACACCGGGGAGCTGTTTTTT. This rearrangement joins TRBV6-2 or TRBV6-3 to TRBJ2-2; D remains ambiguous. The CDR3 extends over 14 amino acids. Deletions cut 1 base from V and 3 bases from J, with 6 bases between. CDR1 is MNHEY, CDR2 SVGEGT, per germline.

The V gene is TRBV5-5, the J gene TRBJ1-3; weak D call: TRBD1 (6 bases). The germline CDR1 and CDR2 sequences are SGHKS and YYEKEE (reference sequence). CDR3 length equals 15 residues. V was shortened by 0 bases and J by 3 bases, with 10 bases between the two germline ends. This chain's CDR3 is CASSLAGTLGNTIYF. CDR3 bases: TGTGCCAGCAGCTTGGCCGGGACACTTGGAAACACCATATATTTT.

The chain recombines TRBV15 with TRBJ2-5; 10 nucleotides line up with TRBD2. The CDR3 is 16 amino acids. J lost 2 bases, V lost 0 bases, and 3 bases had no gene match. CDR1 is LNHNV, CDR2 YYDKDF, per germline (reference sequence). The CDR3 sequence is CATSRDPAGGQETQYF. For the CDR3, the DNA is TGTGCCACCAGCAGAGACCCAGCGGGGGGGCAAGAGACCCAGTACTTC.

The chain is built from TRBV25-1 and TRBJ1-4; TRBD1 aligns across 8 bases. Germline values: CDR1 MGHDK, CDR2 SYGVNS. The CDR3 has 16 residues. The V gene end was trimmed by 0 bases and the J gene end by 8 bases; junction bases not matched to a gene: 8. This CDR3 is CASSEYKGQEGEKLFF. CDR3 DNA sequence: TGTGCCAGCAGTGAATATAAGGGACAGGAAGGGGAAAAACTGTTTTTT.

Here the CDR3 reads CAFRVYSNQPQHF. The CDR3 DNA reads TGTGCCTTCCGGGTATATAGCAATCAGCCCCAGCATTTT. V usage is TRBV30 and J usage is TRBJ1-5; D not resolved. Trimming took 7 bases from V and 0 from J, leaving 10 bases between them. The CDR3 contains 13 residues. Looked up from germline, CDR1 is GTSNPN and CDR2 is SVGIG (reference sequence).

The genes are TRBV6-2 or TRBV6-3 and TRBJ2-4, with D tentatively TRBD2 (7 bases). The ends were cut back, 0 bases at V and 5 bases at J, with 11 bases in the middle. This CDR3 has 15 residues. Germline CDR1 reads MNHEY; CDR2 reads SVGEGT. CDR3 nucleotide sequence: TGTGCCAGCAGTTACTCCCCGGGGGGCCAAAACATTCAGTACTTC. Its protein is CASSYSPGGQNIQYF.

This clone has only a few counts. CDR3 in amino acids: CATSRDRVYEQYF. The DNA of the CDR3 is TGTGCCACCAGCAGAGACAGGGTCTACGAGCAGTACTTC. The chain couples TRBV15 to TRBJ2-7; TRBD1 is a possible D gene (5 bases). There are 13 residues in the CDR3. Germline V CDR1 and CDR2: LNHNV, YYDKDF (reference sequence). V lost 0 bases to trimming and J lost 3 bases, with 6 bases between them. The whole variable domain, filled in from reference TRBV15 and TRBJ2-7, reads DAMVIQNPRYQVTQFGKPVTLSCSQTLNHNVMYWYQQKSSQAPKLLFHYYDKDFNNEADTPDNFQSRRPNTSFCFLDIRSPGLGDTAMYLCATSRDRVYEQYFGPGTRLTVT.

This rearrangement joins TRBV19 to TRBJ1-1; the match to TRBD1 covers 10 bases. Germline-derived CDR1 and CDR2 are LNHDA and SQIVND (reference sequence). The ends lost 5 bases at V and 5 bases at J; junction bases unmatched: 8. The CDR3 runs 15 residues. The CDR3 sequence is CASSPWTGGYTEAFF. CDR3 DNA sequence: TGTGCCAGTAGTCCGTGGACAGGGGGTTATACTGAAGCTTTCTTT.

CDR3 in amino acids: CASSLVTGLFNEKLFF. DNA for the CDR3: TGTGCCAGCAGCTTAGTCACGGGACTCTTTAATGAAAAACTGTTTTTT. This chain joins TRBV7-9 and TRBJ1-4; a weak D match, TRBD1 (5 bases). The CDR3 runs to 16 residues. V was shortened by 1 base and J by 4 bases, with 13 bases between the two germline ends. Looked up from germline, CDR1 is SEHNR and CDR2 is FQNEAQ (reference sequence).

This rearrangement joins TRBV30 to TRBJ2-3, with 12 bases that match TRBD2. V lost 5 bases to trimming and J lost 3 bases; unmatched junction nucleotides: 6. CDR3 length: 15 amino acids. Looked up from germline, CDR1 is GTSNPN and CDR2 is SVGIG (reference sequence). The CDR3, as DNA: TGTGCCTGGGCTAGCGGGGGGGCGGAGACAGATACGCAGTATTTT. It specifies CAWASGGAETDTQYF.

The chain combines TRBV29-1 with TRBJ2-7, with a weak D call TRBD2 (5 bases). Germline V gene sequence: CDR1 SQVTM, CDR2 ANQGSEA. Trimming pared 7 bases from V and 5 bases from J, leaving 15 bases between. This CDR3 spans 12 amino acids. CDR3 nucleotides: TGCAGCGCTAAACGGGGTTGGAACGAGCAGTACTTC. It codes for CSAKRGWNEQYF.

V gene TRBV5-1 combines with J gene TRBJ1-1; D is unresolved. With 0 bases removed from V and 2 bases from J, the gap between germline ends came to 11 bases. CDR1 SGHRS and CDR2 YFSETQ come from the germline V gene. This CDR3 is built from 15 residues. In nucleotides, the CDR3 is TGCGCCAGCAGCTTGGGCGATACAGTTAACACTGAAGCTTTCTTT. Translated: CASSLGDTVNTEAFF.

The chain employs TRBV7-9 and TRBJ2-1; 8 positions agree with TRBD2. Germline V gives CDR1 SEHNR, CDR2 FQNEAQ (reference sequence). This CDR3 has 18 amino acids. Trimming took 6 bases from V and 2 from J; bases not matched to a gene: 15. DNA of the CDR3: TGTGCCAGCAGTCGATTAGGGCGGGCGGGAGGCCCCTACAATGAGCAGTTCTTC. Translating gives CASSRLGRAGGPYNEQFF.

V gene TRBV24-1 combines with J gene TRBJ1-1; the match to TRBD1 covers 8 bases. Germline-derived CDR1 and CDR2 are KGHDR and SFDVKD. The CDR3 length is 16 residues. The V and J ends lost 0 bases and 6 bases, in that order; junction bases with no gene match: 8. The CDR3 DNA sequence: TGTGCCACCAGTGATTTGTTCGACAGGGGAAAGGCTGAAGCTTTCTTT. This sequence encodes CATSDLFDRGKAEAFF.

Points on this clone: This sample includes further DNA sequences coding for the same CDR3. The CDR3 coding sequence is TGTGCCAGTAGTATGCGGGATAATCAGCCCCAGCATTTT. Protein sequence: CASSMRDNQPQHF. The chain employs TRBV19 and TRBJ1-5; D is uncertain. The CDR3 contains 13 residues. V lost 3 bases and J 4 bases, leaving 7 bases between the germline ends. Germline lookup yields CDR1 LNHDA and CDR2 SQIVND (reference sequence).

The rearrangement uses TRBV5-1 and TRBJ1-5; D is perhaps TRBD1 (5 bases). CDR1 and CDR2 from the germline V gene are SGHRS and YFSETQ. V lost 0 bases to trimming and J lost 6 bases, with 16 bases between them. The CDR3 runs 16 residues. In nucleotides, the CDR3 is TGCGCCAGCAGCTTGGAGGGGCTGAAAGGTGCTCAGCCCCAGCATTTT. Translated, it gives CASSLEGLKGAQPQHF.

The chain employs TRBV5-8 and TRBJ2-5; 10 nucleotides align to TRBD2. V shed 0 bases and J 6 bases; nucleotides not matched to a gene: 8. The V gene's germline CDR1 is SGHTS and CDR2 YDEGEE. This CDR3 spans 16 amino acids. The CDR3 coding sequence is TGTGCCAGCAGCTTGGCCAGGCTAGCGGGAGTGAAGACCCAGTACTTC. Its translation is CASSLARLAGVKTQYF. Combining the CDR3 with reference TRBV5-8 and TRBJ2-5 gives the whole variable domain EAGVTQSPTHLIKTRGQQATLRCSPISGHTSVYWYQQALGLGLQFLLWYDEGEERNRGNFPPRFSGRQFPNYSSELNVNALELEDSALYLCASSLARLAGVKTQYFGPGTRLLVL.

The chain uses TRBV19 and TRBJ1-1, with D tentatively TRBD1 (6 bases). V was clipped by 1 base and J by 4 bases, with 13 bases between them. The CDR3 is 15 residues long. CDR1 and CDR2 from the germline V gene are LNHDA and SQIVND (reference sequence). Here the CDR3 reads CASSIGTAPATEAFF. In nucleotides, the CDR3 is TGTGCCAGTAGTATAGGGACAGCGCCGGCCACTGAAGCTTTCTTT.

This clone was observed once. The gene calls are TRBV4-1 and TRBJ1-1; TRBD1 agrees at 7 bases. With V trimmed by 7 bases and J by 1 base, 6 bases remained unmatched. This CDR3 spans 14 amino acids. Germline CDR1 reads MGHRA; CDR2 reads YSYEKL. CDR3 sequence (DNA): TGCGCCAGCAACTATAGACAGGGGAACACTGAAGCTTTCTTT. Translating gives CASNYRQGNTEAFF.

This chain uses TRBV3-1 (or the pseudogene TRBV3-2) with TRBJ1-2; no firm D call. The V end lost 6 bases, the J end lost 5 bases, and 10 bases lay between the germline ends. The CDR3 covers 12 residues. The germline V gene encodes CDR1 LGHDT and CDR2 YNNKEL (reference sequence). CDR3 in amino acids: CASSPGEYGYTF. CDR3 bases: TGTGCCAGCAGTCCCGGGGAGTATGGCTACACCTTC.

This chain links TRBV27 with TRBJ2-5; D is uncertain. The V end lost 3 bases, the J end lost 1 base, and 15 bases lay between the germline ends. Germline V gene lookup returns CDR1 MNHEY and CDR2 SMNVEV (reference sequence). The CDR3 runs to 16 residues. CDR3 coding DNA: TGTGCCAGCAGTTTCACCTCTCTAGGCAGCCAAGAGACCCAGTACTTC. Translated: CASSFTSLGSQETQYF.